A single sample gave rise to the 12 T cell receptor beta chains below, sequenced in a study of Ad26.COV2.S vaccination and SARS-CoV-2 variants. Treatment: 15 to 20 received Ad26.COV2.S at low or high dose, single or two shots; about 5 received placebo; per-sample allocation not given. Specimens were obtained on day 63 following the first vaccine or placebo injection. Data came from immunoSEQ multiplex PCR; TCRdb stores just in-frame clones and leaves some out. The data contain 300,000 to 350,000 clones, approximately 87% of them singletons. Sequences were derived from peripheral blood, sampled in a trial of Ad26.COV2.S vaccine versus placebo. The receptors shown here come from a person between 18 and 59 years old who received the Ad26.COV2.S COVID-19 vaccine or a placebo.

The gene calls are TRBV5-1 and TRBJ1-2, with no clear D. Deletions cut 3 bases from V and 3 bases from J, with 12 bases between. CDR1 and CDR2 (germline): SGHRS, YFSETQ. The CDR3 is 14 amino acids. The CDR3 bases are TGCGCCAGCAGCTCCCCCCGGACGGACTATGGCTACACCTTC. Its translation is CASSSPRTDYGYTF.

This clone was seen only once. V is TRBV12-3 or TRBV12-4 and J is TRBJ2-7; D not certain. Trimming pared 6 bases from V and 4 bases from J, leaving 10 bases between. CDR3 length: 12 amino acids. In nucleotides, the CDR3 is TGTGCCAGCAGCATTTATCGTTACGAGCAGTACTTC. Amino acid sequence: CASSIYRYEQYF.

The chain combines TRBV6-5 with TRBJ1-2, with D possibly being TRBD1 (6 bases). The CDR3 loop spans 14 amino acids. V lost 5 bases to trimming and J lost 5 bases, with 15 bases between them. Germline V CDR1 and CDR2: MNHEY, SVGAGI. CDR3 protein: CASSPTDRTYGYTF. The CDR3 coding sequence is TGTGCCAGCAGTCCTACGGACAGAACTTATGGCTACACCTTC.

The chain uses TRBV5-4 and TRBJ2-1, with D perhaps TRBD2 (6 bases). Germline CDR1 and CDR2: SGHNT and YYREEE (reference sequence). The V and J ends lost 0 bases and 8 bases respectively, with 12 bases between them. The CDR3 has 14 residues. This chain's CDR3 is CASSLGAGSDEQFF. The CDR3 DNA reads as TGTGCCAGCAGCTTGGGCGCGGGAAGCGATGAGCAGTTCTTC. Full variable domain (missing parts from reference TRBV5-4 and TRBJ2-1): ETGVTQSPTHLIKTRGQQVTLRCSSQSGHNTVSWYQQALGQGPQFIFQYYREEENGRGNFPPRFSGLQFPNYSSELNVNALELDDSALYLCASSLGAGSDEQFFGPGTRLTVL.

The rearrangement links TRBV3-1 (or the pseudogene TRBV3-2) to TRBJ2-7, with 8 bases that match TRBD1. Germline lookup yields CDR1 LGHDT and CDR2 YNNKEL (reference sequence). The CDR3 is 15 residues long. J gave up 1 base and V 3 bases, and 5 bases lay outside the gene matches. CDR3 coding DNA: TGTGCCAGCAGCCAGGGACAGGAGACATCCTACGAGCAGTACTTC. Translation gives CASSQGQETSYEQYF.

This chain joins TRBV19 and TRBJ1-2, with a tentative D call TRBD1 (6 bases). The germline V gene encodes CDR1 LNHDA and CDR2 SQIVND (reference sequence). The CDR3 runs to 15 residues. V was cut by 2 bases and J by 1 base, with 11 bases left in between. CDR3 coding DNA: TGTGCCAGTAGTATAACAGGGTCGGGTAACTATGGCTACACCTTC. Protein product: CASSITGSGNYGYTF. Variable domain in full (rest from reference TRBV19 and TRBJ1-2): DGGITQSPKYLFRKEGQNVTLSCEQNLNHDAMYWYRQDPGQGLRLIYYSQIVNDFQKGDIAEGYSVSREKKESFPLTVTSAQKNPTAFYLCASSITGSGNYGYTFGSGTRLTVV.

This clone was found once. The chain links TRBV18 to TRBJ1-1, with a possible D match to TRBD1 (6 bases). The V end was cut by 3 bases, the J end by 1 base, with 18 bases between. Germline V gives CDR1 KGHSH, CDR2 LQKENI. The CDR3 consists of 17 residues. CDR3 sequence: CASSPDTSRGRNTEAFF. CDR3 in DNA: TGTGCCAGCTCACCCGACACCTCCAGGGGAAGGAACACTGAAGCTTTCTTT.

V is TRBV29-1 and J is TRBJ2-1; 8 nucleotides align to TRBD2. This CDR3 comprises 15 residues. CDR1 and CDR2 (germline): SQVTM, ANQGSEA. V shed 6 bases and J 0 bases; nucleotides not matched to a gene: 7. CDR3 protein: CSVGLAGSSYNEQFF. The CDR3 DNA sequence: TGCAGCGTCGGTTTAGCGGGAAGCTCCTACAATGAGCAGTTCTTC.

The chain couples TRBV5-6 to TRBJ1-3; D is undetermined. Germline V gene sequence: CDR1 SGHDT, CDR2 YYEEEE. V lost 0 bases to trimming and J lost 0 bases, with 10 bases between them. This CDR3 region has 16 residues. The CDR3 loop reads CASSLAVGLSGNTIYF. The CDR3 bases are TGTGCCAGCAGCTTGGCAGTCGGCCTCTCTGGAAACACCATATATTTT.

Here the CDR3 DNA reads TGTGCCAGCAGTCAAGGACAGGGGACGGTGATCCACGAGCAGTACTTC. Translating gives CASSQGQGTVIHEQYF. This chain links TRBV6-1 with TRBJ2-7; 9 bases agree with TRBD1. The germline CDR1 and CDR2 sequences are MNHNS and SASEGT. The CDR3 length is 16 residues. V was clipped by 5 bases and J by 5 bases; unmatched bases: 13.

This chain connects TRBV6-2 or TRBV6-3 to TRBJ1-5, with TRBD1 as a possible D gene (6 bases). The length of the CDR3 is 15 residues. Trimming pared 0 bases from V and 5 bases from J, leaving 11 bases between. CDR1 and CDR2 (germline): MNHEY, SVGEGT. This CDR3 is CASSYSMGGDQPQHF. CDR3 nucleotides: TGTGCCAGCAGTTACTCGATGGGGGGCGATCAGCCCCAGCATTTT.

For the CDR3, the DNA is TGTGCCAGCAGCCCACATTCGACAGCCTCCGGGGAGCTGTTTTTT. Amino acids: CASSPHSTASGELFF. This chain uses TRBV14 with TRBJ2-2; perhaps TRBD1 as D (5 bases). Germline CDR1 reads SGHDN; CDR2 reads FVKESK. V gave up 4 bases and J gave up 6 bases, with 15 bases separating them. This CDR3 is built from 15 residues.